The 29 T cell receptor beta chains presented below share a single source sample, sequenced in a study of blood T cell repertoires in COVID-19. Only in-frame clones appear in the TCRdb table, and some are missing; sequencing was by immunoSEQ multiplex PCR. The sample holds more than 90,000 clones; around 80% are singletons and the top ten take 4.1%. Sequencing was carried out using peripheral blood. These receptors were obtained from a man aged 55 to 69 with acute or convalescent COVID-19.

The V call is TRBV27, the J call TRBJ1-1; D unclear. The CDR3 runs to 13 residues. Germline V CDR1 and CDR2: MNHEY, SMNVEV (reference sequence). Trimming removed 3 bases at V and 4 bases at J, with 9 bases between. In DNA form, the CDR3 reads TGTGCCAGCAGTTTGTGGGCGAGCACTGAAGCTTTCTTT. Its protein product is CASSLWASTEAFF.

The chain is built from TRBV12-5 and TRBJ2-7; a possible D gene is TRBD1 (6 bases). Looked up from germline, CDR1 is LGHNT and CDR2 is FRNRAP. The V and J ends lost 1 base and 4 bases respectively, with 11 bases between them. The CDR3 has 14 amino acids. The CDR3 DNA reads TGTGCTAGTGGTTTGGGTACAGGGCAGTACGAGCAGTACTTC. Residues: CASGLGTGQYEQYF.

This chain uses TRBV9 with TRBJ2-2, with 14 bases lining up with TRBD2. Trimming removed 3 bases from V and 0 bases from J; junction bases left unmatched: 7. This CDR3 has 19 residues. CDR1 and CDR2 (germline): SGDLS, YYNGEE. CDR3 protein: CASSAGGLAGASNTGELFF. The CDR3 DNA reads as TGTGCCAGCAGCGCCGGGGGACTAGCGGGAGCCTCGAACACCGGGGAGCTGTTTTTT. Variable domain in full (rest from reference TRBV9 and TRBJ2-2): DSGVTQTPKHLITATGQRVTLRCSPRSGDLSVYWYQQSLDQGLQFLIQYYNGEERAKGNILERFSAQQFPDLHSELNLSSLELGDSALYFCASSAGGLAGASNTGELFFGEGSRLTVL.

This clone was observed a few times. The CDR3 nucleotides read TGTGCCAGCAGGTCGGCAGGTAGCGAGCAGTACGTC. Translated, it gives CASRSAGSEQYV. The V gene is TRBV6-5, the J gene TRBJ2-7; D is unclear. Between the trimmed V and J ends, which lost 6 bases and 6 bases, there was a span of 12 bases. The CDR3 is 12 amino acids. Germline-derived CDR1 and CDR2 are MNHEY and SVGAGI.

This clone was seen a handful of times. The rearrangement links TRBV19 to TRBJ2-3, with a weak D call TRBD2 (5 bases). This CDR3 contains 13 residues. V lost 2 bases, J lost 6 bases, and 9 bases lay in between. In germline, CDR1 is LNHDA, CDR2 SQIVND (reference sequence). CDR3 nucleotides: TGTGCCAGTAGTATATCCCCGGGGGATACGCAGTATTTT. This gives the protein CASSISPGDTQYF.

The gene calls are TRBV9 and TRBJ1-2, with D perhaps TRBD1 (6 bases). Germline V gene lookup returns CDR1 SGDLS and CDR2 YYNGEE. The germline V and J ends were trimmed by 7 bases and 4 bases, with 11 bases remaining between them. The CDR3 length is 12 residues. CDR3 protein: CASHREAYGYTF. In DNA form, the CDR3 reads TGTGCCAGCCACAGGGAAGCCTATGGCTACACCTTC.

The rearrangement joins TRBV9 to TRBJ2-7, with D possibly matching TRBD1 (6 bases). This CDR3 spans 14 amino acids. Trimming removed 3 bases at V and 2 bases at J, with 12 bases between. The germline CDR1 and CDR2 sequences are SGDLS and YYNGEE. CDR3 sequence reads: CASSAQGLAYEQYF. The CDR3 DNA is TGTGCCAGCAGCGCCCAGGGGTTGGCCTACGAGCAGTACTTC.

J is TRBJ1-6 and V is TRBV6-1; D gene uncertain. With 3 bases removed from V and 13 bases from J, the gap between germline ends came to 13 bases. Germline values: CDR1 MNHNS, CDR2 SASEGT. The CDR3 covers 13 residues. The CDR3 region has the DNA TGTGCCAGCAGTGAGAACCGGGAGAATCCCCTCCACTTT. This codes for CASSENRENPLHF.

V is TRBV19 and J is TRBJ2-1, with 12 bases identical to TRBD2. The CDR3 covers 16 residues. Germline trimming cut 5 bases from V and 4 bases from J; bases unmatched to any gene: 6. Germline lookup yields CDR1 LNHDA and CDR2 SQIVND (reference sequence). The DNA for the CDR3 is TGTGCCAGTAGTCTGCTAGCGGGGGGGGAGTACAATGAGCAGTTCTTC. Translation: CASSLLAGGEYNEQFF.

The chain links TRBV29-1 to TRBJ2-3; tentative D call: TRBD1 (6 bases). Trimming took off 1 base at V and 1 base at J, with 6 bases between the two ends. Germline lookup yields CDR1 SQVTM and CDR2 ANQGSEA. CDR3 length: 13 amino acids. The CDR3 is CSVEGQGTDTQYF. DNA of the CDR3: TGCAGCGTTGAAGGACAGGGCACAGATACGCAGTATTTT.

The chain recombines TRBV9 with TRBJ1-5, with D unclear. From germline, CDR1 is SGDLS and CDR2 YYNGEE. This CDR3 is 13 amino acids long. Trimming cost V 0 bases and J 5 bases, with 6 bases left between them. DNA of the CDR3: TGTGCCAGCAGCGTAGAGGAGTATCAGCCCCAGCATTTT. This encodes CASSVEEYQPQHF.

This rearrangement joins TRBV19 to TRBJ1-6, with 7 bases that match TRBD1. Germline V gives CDR1 LNHDA, CDR2 SQIVND (reference sequence). With 5 bases clipped from V and 0 bases from J, the junction kept 4 bases outside the gene matches. This CDR3 has 16 amino acids. The CDR3 nucleotides are TGTGCCAGTAGTGACAGGGCCAGCTCCTATAATTCACCCCTCCACTTT. Its translation: CASSDRASSYNSPLHF.

This chain connects TRBV15 to TRBJ1-1; TRBD1 is a possible D gene (5 bases). The CDR3 spans 14 residues. V gave up 6 bases and J gave up 1 base, with 12 bases separating them. Germline V lookup: CDR1 LNHNV, CDR2 YYDKDF (reference sequence). The CDR3 bases are TGTGCCACCAGGTTTGCCAGGGCGAACACTGAAGCTTTCTTT. It is translated as CATRFARANTEAFF.

This clone was seen just once. The rearrangement joins TRBV11-3 to TRBJ2-1; 8 bases align to TRBD2. The trim removed 1 base at V and 6 bases at J, leaving 5 bases unmatched. In germline, CDR1 is SGHNT, CDR2 YENEEA. This CDR3 comprises 15 residues. This CDR3 is CASSLAGGPLNEQFF. The CDR3 nucleotides read TGTGCCAGCAGCTTAGCGGGGGGGCCTCTCAATGAGCAGTTCTTC.

This chain uses TRBV7-2 with TRBJ1-3; D remains ambiguous. Trimming removed 1 base at V and 4 bases at J, with 11 bases between. Germline V CDR1 and CDR2: SGHTA, FQGNSA. CDR3 size: 15 residues. CDR3 DNA sequence: TGTGCCAGCAGCTTAGGGCAGTCGGGGGGAAACACCATATATTTT. As protein: CASSLGQSGGNTIYF.

The chain couples TRBV10-2 to TRBJ1-2; 10 bases line up with TRBD1. V shed 6 bases, J shed 7 bases, and the junction held 8 bases outside the gene matches. The CDR3 totals 14 residues. Germline assignment: CDR1 WSHSY and CDR2 SAAADI. Here the CDR3 DNA reads TGCGCCAGCAGCATGGGACAGGGGAACCTTGGCTACACCTTC. It encodes CASSMGQGNLGYTF.

This chain joins TRBV12-5 and TRBJ1-1; D may be TRBD1 (5 bases). Trimming stripped 5 bases from V and 7 bases from J, with 14 bases between. Germline V gene data show CDR1 as LGHNT and CDR2 as FRNRAP. The CDR3 runs to 13 residues. This CDR3 is CASGKGQGFEAFF. The CDR3 region has the DNA TGTGCTAGTGGTAAGGGTCAGGGCTTTGAAGCTTTCTTT.

The chain employs TRBV5-1 and TRBJ1-2; a possible D gene is TRBD1 (5 bases). CDR3 length equals 14 residues. Trimming removed 6 bases at V and 11 bases at J, with 23 bases between. Per germline, CDR1 SGHRS and CDR2 YFSETQ. In nucleotides, the CDR3 is TGCGCCAGCATGAAAGACAGCTTGGCTATGGGATACACCTTC. Protein: CASMKDSLAMGYTF.

The chain combines TRBV6-1 with TRBJ1-4; no clear D gene. This CDR3 has 14 residues. Trimming pared 3 bases from V and 4 bases from J, leaving 9 bases between. Per the germline V gene, CDR1 is MNHNS and CDR2 is SASEGT. The CDR3 nucleotides read TGTGCCAGCAGTGATCTGGGCTATAATGAAAAACTGTTTTTT. Amino acids: CASSDLGYNEKLFF.

The V and J genes are TRBV19 and TRBJ2-1, with D perhaps matching TRBD2 (6 bases). This CDR3 has 14 residues. The germline CDR1 and CDR2 sequences are LNHDA and SQIVND (reference sequence). V shed 3 bases and J shed 10 bases, with 16 bases lying between them. CDR3 amino acids: CASSMGTGAREQFF. The CDR3 DNA reads TGTGCCAGTAGTATGGGAACGGGAGCCCGGGAGCAGTTCTTC.

The chain joins TRBV6-5 to TRBJ2-1; 10 nucleotides align to TRBD2. The germline V gene encodes CDR1 MNHEY and CDR2 SVGAGI. With 7 bases clipped from V and 5 bases from J, the junction kept 5 bases outside the gene matches. This CDR3 comprises 14 residues. For the CDR3, the DNA is TGTGCCAGCATCGGACTAGCGGCCAACAATGAGCAGTTCTTC. Amino acids: CASIGLAANNEQFF.

The chain joins TRBV7-7 to TRBJ2-5; TRBD2 is a possible D gene (6 bases). The CDR3 consists of 14 residues. Trimming left V 2 bases short and J 1 base short, with 8 bases between. Germline V gene sequence: CDR1 SSHAT, CDR2 FNYEAQ (reference sequence). Here the CDR3 reads CASSLRTIQETQYF. The CDR3 bases are TGTGCCAGCAGCTTAAGGACTATCCAAGAGACCCAGTACTTC.

For the CDR3, the DNA is TGTGCCAGCAGCCCACAAACGCAAGAGACCCAGTACTTC. Its translation: CASSPQTQETQYF. The V gene is TRBV6-5, the J gene TRBJ2-5; D gene ambiguous. Deletions cut 6 bases from V and 2 bases from J, with 10 bases between. Germline CDR1 and CDR2: MNHEY and SVGAGI. This CDR3 spans 13 amino acids.

Only a few counts were recorded for this clone. J is TRBJ1-6 and V is TRBV12-5, with 7 bases aligning to TRBD1. Per germline, CDR1 LGHNT and CDR2 FRNRAP. V shed 0 bases, J shed 7 bases, and the junction held 9 bases outside the gene matches. The CDR3 sequence is 17 residues long. The CDR3 sequence is CASGLVRGQYYNSPLHF. The CDR3 DNA is TGTGCTAGTGGTTTGGTAAGGGGACAGTACTACAATTCACCCCTCCACTTT.

V gene TRBV30 combines with J gene TRBJ2-5; a possible D gene is TRBD1 (5 bases). Trimming stripped 5 bases from V and 5 bases from J, with 15 bases between. The CDR3 contains 13 residues. Germline CDR1 is GTSNPN and CDR2 is SVGIG (reference sequence). CDR3 sequence (DNA): TGTGCCTGGGATAGCCTGGGGCCGGAGACCCAGTACTTC. Encoded protein: CAWDSLGPETQYF.

This chain uses TRBV24-1 with TRBJ2-2; 7 positions match TRBD1. Trimming took 11 bases from V and 4 from J; bases not matched to a gene: 6. CDR3 length: 13 residues. Looked up from germline, CDR1 is KGHDR and CDR2 is SFDVKD. CDR3: CAIGTDLTGELFF. Here the CDR3 DNA reads TGTGCCATCGGGACAGACCTCACCGGGGAGCTGTTTTTT.

The J gene is TRBJ2-3, the V gene TRBV4-3, with D maybe TRBD2 (6 bases). The CDR3 spans 14 residues. Germline CDR1 is LGHNA and CDR2 is YSLEER. V shed 0 bases and J shed 6 bases, with 10 bases lying between them. The CDR3 region is CASSQDGRSDTQYF. In DNA, the CDR3 is TGCGCCAGCAGCCAAGACGGGAGAAGCGATACGCAGTATTTT.

V usage is TRBV10-1 and J usage is TRBJ2-7, with D possibly matching TRBD1 (7 bases). The germline CDR1 and CDR2 sequences are WNHNN and SYGVQD (reference sequence). The CDR3 is made up of 16 amino acids. Trimming removed 0 bases from V and 5 bases from J, with 17 bases in between. The CDR3 coding sequence is TGCGCCAGCAGTGAGTCCCTTGGAGGGGGCATCCACGAGCAGTACTTC. It yields the protein CASSESLGGGIHEQYF.

The chain joins TRBV12-3 or TRBV12-4 to TRBJ2-5, with 8 bases fitting TRBD2. The CDR3 extends over 13 amino acids. Unmatched junction bases numbered 5, after V lost 6 bases and J lost 5 bases. CDR3 sequence reads: CASSRGGGETQYF. The CDR3 nucleotides read TGTGCCAGCAGCCGGGGGGGCGGGGAGACCCAGTACTTC.